Many counts were recorded for the clone carrying this T cell receptor (beta chain). The record originates from a study of regulatory T cells in long-lasting Graves disease. This sample's time point: newly diagnosed GD, antithyroid drugs for less than 3 months. The TCR library was prepared using RNA isolated from PBMCs. Germline CDR1 reads MDHEN; CDR2 reads SYDVKM. The germline V and J ends were trimmed by 6 bases and 0 bases, with 12 bases remaining between them. This CDR3 contains 15 residues. According to the study, TCR beta libraries were built with iRepertoire HTBI primers and CDR3-region Arm-PCR. TCRdb re-analysed the multiplex PCR reads in MiXCR, keeping a single row per CDR3 protein. The sample lists about 450,000 distinct CDR3 sequences, about 14% occurring once. The sample was also reused in another study, on T cells in Graves' hyperthyroidism and ophthalmopathy.

V usage is TRBV28 and J usage is TRBJ2-4, with D possibly TRBD1 on 5 matching bases. This sequence originates from a woman between 50 and 59 years old with Graves disease. The specimen was peripheral blood mononuclear cells (PBMCs), collected at new diagnosis, from a patient treated with antithyroid drugs. CDR3: CASSPHQGAKNIQYF. Here the CDR3 DNA reads TGTGCCAGCAGCCCCCACCAGGGAGCCAAAAACATTCAGTACTTC.